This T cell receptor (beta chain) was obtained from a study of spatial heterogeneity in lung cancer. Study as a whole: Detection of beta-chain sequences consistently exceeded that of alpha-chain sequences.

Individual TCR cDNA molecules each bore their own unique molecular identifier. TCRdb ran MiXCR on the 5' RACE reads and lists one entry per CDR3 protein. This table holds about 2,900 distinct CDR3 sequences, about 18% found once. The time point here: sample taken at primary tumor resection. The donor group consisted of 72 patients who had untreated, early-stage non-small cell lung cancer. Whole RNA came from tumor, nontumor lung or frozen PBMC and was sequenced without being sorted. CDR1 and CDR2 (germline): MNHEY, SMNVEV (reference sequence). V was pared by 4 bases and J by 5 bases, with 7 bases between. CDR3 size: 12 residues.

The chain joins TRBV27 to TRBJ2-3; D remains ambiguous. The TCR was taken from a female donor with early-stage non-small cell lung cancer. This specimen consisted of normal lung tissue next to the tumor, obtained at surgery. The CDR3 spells CASSSYKDTQYF. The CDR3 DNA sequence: TGTGCCAGCAGTTCATACAAAGATACGCAGTATTTT.